Sequencing of this TCR beta chain was carried out in a study of OX40 agonist ivuxolimab in advanced cancers. For the study at large: Patients were dosed intravenously with ivuxolimab at 0.01 to 10 mg/kg every 2 weeks. Partial responses were achieved by three patients: one hepatocellular carcinoma, two cutaneous melanoma.

Assay used: immunoSEQ multiplex PCR; TCRdb lists only in-frame clones, some missing. The data contain about 60,000 clones, 65% to 90% of them singletons. General study points: CD4+ and CD8+ blood T cells expanded clonally by week 6 at 0.1 to 3.0 mg/kg.

Remarks on this clone: Its antigen is unidentified.

The germline CDR1 and CDR2 sequences are SQVTM and ANQGSEA. V dropped 3 bases and J dropped 5 bases, with 7 bases sitting between them. This CDR3 is 11 amino acids long. The sequence was collected from an adult with an advanced solid tumor such as melanoma, head and neck, liver or kidney cancer. The V gene is TRBV29-1, the J gene TRBJ2-5; no firm D call. The sequenced sample was CD4+ or CD8+ T cells sorted from blood, obtained in a trial of the OX40 agonist ivuxolimab. CDR3 DNA: TGCAGCGTTGACTCAGCGGAGACCCAGTACTTC. Translation: CSVDSAETQYF. The whole variable domain, remainder taken from reference TRBV29-1 and TRBJ2-5, is SAVISQKPSRDICQRGTSLTIQCQVDSQVTMMFWYRQQPGQSLTLIATANQGSEATYESGFVIDKFPISRPNLTFSTLTVSNMSPEDSSIYLCSVDSAETQYFGPGTRLLVL.